This T cell receptor (beta chain) came from a study of PD-1 blockade in classical Hodgkin lymphoma. Study-wide points: Those achieving complete response showed baseline diversity like newly diagnosed patients. No one has yet defined what causes the repertoire differences, which may be disease activity or prior therapy. In CD4+ cells, TCR diversity went up significantly by C4D1, but in CD8+ cells it did not.

No patient escaped relapse after autologous stem cell transplantation, and brentuximab vedotin exposure varied. The germline V gene has CDR1 SGHRS and CDR2 YFSETQ. Trimming stripped 0 bases from V and 2 bases from J, with 9 bases between. The CDR3 has 14 residues. As to this clone: The target antigen is unknown.

Sequencing was performed with immunoSEQ multiplex PCR; in TCRdb, only in-frame clones are kept and a portion is missing. The repertoire includes more than 10,000 clones, around three quarters of them detected once, and about 24% sits in the top ten. The chain is built from TRBV5-1 and TRBJ2-7; D call uncertain. The material sequenced was peripheral blood mononuclear cells (PBMCs), taken at baseline. This clonotype originated in a human donor with classical Hodgkin lymphoma. CDR3 bases: TGCGCCAGCAGCTTGGAACCCCTTGCCTACGAGCAGTACTTC. Translating it yields CASSLEPLAYEQYF.